One and the same sample provided the 29 T cell receptor beta chains below, sequenced in a study of cytotoxic CD8 clonotypes in ibrutinib-treated CLL. Assay used: immunoSEQ multiplex PCR; TCRdb lists only in-frame clones, some missing. The sample lists about 200,000 clones, over 55% seen once, with under 15% in the top ten. The sequencing here drew on PBMCs, taken after 24 months of ibrutinib treatment. The receptor source for this set is a human donor with chronic lymphocytic leukemia.

This clone has just one count. The V and J genes are TRBV4-3 and TRBJ2-7; D unclear. Trimming cost V 0 bases and J 0 bases, with 18 bases left between them. The CDR3 has 18 amino acids. Germline CDR1 and CDR2: LGHNA and YSLEER. The CDR3 protein is CASSQDLLGSPNSYEQYF. The CDR3 DNA sequence: TGCGCCAGCAGCCAAGACCTTCTTGGATCGCCTAACTCCTACGAGCAGTACTTC.

The J gene is TRBJ1-4, the V gene TRBV9; no definite D call. This CDR3 has 14 amino acids. Germline V gene sequence: CDR1 SGDLS, CDR2 YYNGEE. The V gene lost 0 bases and the J gene lost 8 bases, with 11 bases spanning the gap. The chain's CDR3 is CASSVGEGYEKLFF. The DNA for the CDR3 is TGTGCCAGCAGCGTAGGAGAGGGTTACGAAAAACTGTTTTTT.

The chain joins TRBV18 to TRBJ2-7; a possible D gene is TRBD2 (6 bases). CDR1 is KGHSH, CDR2 LQKENI, per germline. V was clipped by 6 bases and J by 1 base, with 10 bases between them. CDR3 length: 13 amino acids. This CDR3 is CASSSGTSYEQYF. CDR3 DNA: TGTGCCAGCTCCTCCGGGACTTCCTACGAGCAGTACTTC. Complete variable domain (other parts from reference TRBV18 and TRBJ2-7): NAGVMQNPRHLVRRRGQEARLRCSPMKGHSHVYWYRQLPEEGLKFMVYLQKENIIDESGMPKERFSAEFPKEGPSILRIQQVVRGDSAAYFCASSSGTSYEQYFGPGTRLTVT.

This sequence joins TRBV5-1 and TRBJ2-6; D remains ambiguous. From germline, CDR1 is SGHRS and CDR2 YFSETQ. V was shortened by 8 bases and J by 0 bases, with 6 bases between the two germline ends. The CDR3 has 13 amino acids. The CDR3 DNA reads as TGCGCCAGTTCCCCCTCTGGGGCCAACGTCCTGACTTTC. Amino acids: CASSPSGANVLTF.

The chain employs TRBV7-9 and TRBJ2-4; tentative D call: TRBD1 (5 bases). Germline V gene sequence: CDR1 SEHNR, CDR2 FQNEAQ (reference sequence). Trimming shortened V by 5 bases and J by 4 bases, and 9 bases separated the two germline ends. The CDR3 covers 13 residues. The CDR3 DNA sequence: TGTGCCAGCAGCCCCAGACAGAAAAACATTCAGTACTTC. Its translation: CASSPRQKNIQYF.

This rearrangement joins TRBV4-1 to TRBJ2-1; TRBD2 aligns across 10 bases. The V gene end was trimmed by 2 bases and the J gene end by 9 bases; junction bases not matched to a gene: 7. CDR1 MGHRA and CDR2 YSYEKL come from the germline V gene. The CDR3 consists of 15 residues. The CDR3: CASSQWGLARSEQFF. For the CDR3, the DNA is TGCGCCAGCAGCCAATGGGGACTAGCGAGGAGTGAGCAGTTCTTC.

The chain combines TRBV7-9 with TRBJ2-5; TRBD2 matches at 12 bases. Germline CDR1 SEHNR, CDR2 FQNEAQ (reference sequence). The CDR3 is made up of 15 amino acids. V lost 5 bases and J lost 9; bases outside the gene matches: 10. The CDR3 reads CASSGPATSGSPQYF. CDR3 nucleotides: TGTGCCAGCAGCGGACCTGCGACTAGCGGGAGTCCCCAGTACTTC.

The V and J genes are TRBV21-1 and TRBJ2-2. TRBV21-1 is classified as a pseudogene. CDR3 size: 16 residues. DNA of the CDR3: TGTGCCAGCAGCAAAGTGACCCCCTGTTTCACCGGGGAGCTGTTTTTT. Its translation: CASSKVTPCFTGELFF.

V and J are TRBV4-3 and TRBJ1-6, with D maybe TRBD1 (6 bases). V gave up 3 bases and J gave up 2 bases, with 14 bases separating them. The V gene's germline CDR1 is LGHNA and CDR2 YSLEER. The CDR3 sequence is 17 residues long. The CDR3, as DNA: TGCGCCAGCAGCCAGGCAGGGGCAGGCACCTATAATTCACCCCTCCACTTT. It translates to CASSQAGAGTYNSPLHF.

The chain combines TRBV18 with TRBJ1-5, with D possibly TRBD1 on 6 matching bases. Germline assignment: CDR1 KGHSH and CDR2 LQKENI. The CDR3 length is 15 residues. Trimming cost V 5 bases and J 7 bases, with 18 bases left between them. CDR3 bases: TGTGCCAGCTCAACAAGCTCGGGGGGGCGACAGCCCCAGCATTTT. Encoded protein: CASSTSSGGRQPQHF.

DNA for the CDR3: TGTGCCAGCAGCCCCCGACTAGTTAGTGTCGGGGAGCTGTTTTTT. Amino acids: CASSPRLVSVGELFF. This rearrangement joins TRBV7-9 to TRBJ2-2; D is perhaps TRBD2 (6 bases). This CDR3 region has 15 residues. Trimming cost V 5 bases and J 7 bases, with 17 bases left between them. The germline gives CDR1 SEHNR, CDR2 FQNEAQ (reference sequence).

The genes are TRBV4-2 and TRBJ1-5; D remains unclear. The germline gives CDR1 LGHNA, CDR2 YNFKEQ. V dropped 0 bases and J dropped 2 bases, with 11 bases sitting between them. The CDR3 extends over 16 amino acids. This chain's CDR3 is CASSQDPGFGNQPQHF. Here the CDR3 DNA reads TGTGCCAGCAGCCAAGATCCCGGGTTCGGCAATCAGCCCCAGCATTTT.

J is TRBJ1-2 and V is TRBV19; D not certain. Germline assignment: CDR1 LNHDA and CDR2 SQIVND (reference sequence). V dropped 6 bases and J dropped 4 bases, with 12 bases sitting between them. This CDR3 contains 13 residues. The CDR3: CASREIASYGYTF. CDR3 bases: TGTGCCAGTAGAGAAATAGCCTCCTATGGCTACACCTTC.

The chain is built from TRBV6-5 and TRBJ1-1, with TRBD1 as a possible D gene (5 bases). This CDR3 spans 15 amino acids. Trimming removed 6 bases at V and 2 bases at J, with 16 bases between. Germline CDR1 MNHEY, CDR2 SVGAGI. The CDR3 protein is CASRPLWGVNTEAFF. Written as DNA, the CDR3 is TGTGCCAGCAGGCCCCTCTGGGGGGTTAACACTGAAGCTTTCTTT.

The V call is TRBV29-1, the J call TRBJ2-1; 10 positions match TRBD2. The CDR3 has 15 amino acids. V trimming: 6 bases; J trimming: 3 bases; junction bases outside the gene matches: 8. Germline lookup yields CDR1 SQVTM and CDR2 ANQGSEA. In DNA form, the CDR3 reads TGCAGCGTGCTAGCGGGAGTCGAAGTCTACAATGAGCAGTTCTTC. Protein product: CSVLAGVEVYNEQFF.

The genes are TRBV6-5 and TRBJ2-5; no definite D call. The CDR3 consists of 14 residues. V was trimmed by 4 bases and J by 5 bases, leaving 14 bases between them. The germline V gene has CDR1 MNHEY and CDR2 SVGAGI. The chain's CDR3 is CASSFGPAKETQYF. CDR3 sequence (DNA): TGTGCCAGCAGTTTCGGGCCAGCTAAGGAGACCCAGTACTTC.

This clone is a singleton in its sample. Here the CDR3 reads CASSFDRESYNEQFF. Written as DNA, the CDR3 is TGTGCCAGCAGCTTCGACAGGGAATCCTACAATGAGCAGTTCTTC. V gene TRBV7-2 combines with J gene TRBJ2-1; 7 positions match TRBD1. The trim removed 3 bases at V and 1 base at J, leaving 3 bases unmatched. Germline CDR1 and CDR2: SGHTA and FQGNSA. CDR3 length equals 15 residues. The variable domain in full, completed from reference TRBV7-2 and TRBJ2-1, reads GAGVSQSPSNKVTEKGKDVELRCDPISGHTALYWYRQSLGQGLEFLIYFQGNSAPDKSGLPSDRFSAERTGGSVSTLTIQRTQQEDSAVYLCASSFDRESYNEQFFGPGTRLTVL.

The chain has TRBV11-3 and TRBJ2-5, with a tentative D call TRBD1 (6 bases). In germline, CDR1 is SGHNT, CDR2 YENEEA. V lost 5 bases to trimming and J lost 2 bases, with 15 bases between them. The CDR3 has 15 amino acids. This CDR3 reads CASSLGGEEQETQYF. CDR3 nucleotides: TGTGCCAGCAGCCTAGGGGGAGAGGAACAAGAGACCCAGTACTTC.

In its sample, this clone was seen a few times. This rearrangement joins TRBV11-2 to TRBJ1-2; the D gene is possibly TRBD1 (5 bases). The CDR3 is 15 amino acids. The V end was cut by 5 bases, the J end by 3 bases, with 16 bases between. The V gene's germline CDR1 is SGHAT and CDR2 FQNNGV. The CDR3 bases are TGTGCCAGCAGCCTATTGGGACCTGGAGACTATGGCTACACCTTC. This sequence encodes CASSLLGPGDYGYTF.

This chain connects TRBV2 to TRBJ2-2; 8 bases map to TRBD1. Looked up from germline, CDR1 is SNHLY and CDR2 is FYNNEI. The CDR3 runs to 15 residues. V lost 5 bases, J lost 3 bases, and 5 bases stayed unmatched. CDR3 sequence: CASSPGGADTGELFF. The CDR3 DNA is TGTGCCAGCAGTCCAGGGGGCGCAGACACCGGGGAGCTGTTTTTT. Complete variable domain (other parts from reference TRBV2 and TRBJ2-2): EPEVTQTPSHQVTQMGQEVILRCVPISNHLYFYWYRQILGQKVEFLVSFYNNEISEKSEIFDDQFSVERPDGSNFTLKIRSTKLEDSAMYFCASSPGGADTGELFFGEGSRLTVL.

This chain joins TRBV9 and TRBJ1-2; tentatively, D is TRBD1 (5 bases). The V gene lost 4 bases and the J gene lost 8 bases, with 12 bases spanning the gap. From germline, CDR1 is SGDLS and CDR2 YYNGEE. There are 12 residues in the CDR3. The CDR3 here is CASSSQGVGYTF. CDR3 DNA sequence: TGTGCCAGCAGCTCTCAGGGTGTCGGCTACACCTTC.

V and J are TRBV29-1 and TRBJ2-5; D is undetermined. This CDR3 spans 13 amino acids. The germline gives CDR1 SQVTM, CDR2 ANQGSEA. Between the trimmed V and J ends, which lost 6 bases and 1 base, there was a span of 12 bases. The CDR3 loop reads CSVDLDGQETQYF. The CDR3 nucleotides are TGCAGCGTCGACCTGGACGGCCAAGAGACCCAGTACTTC.

The chain recombines TRBV11-3 with TRBJ2-2; D unresolved. The V gene lost 4 bases and the J gene lost 6 bases, with 21 bases spanning the gap. The CDR3 is 17 amino acids. Per the germline V gene, CDR1 is SGHNT and CDR2 is YENEEA. CDR3 bases: TGTGCCAGCAGCTCATCCGCCGGAGTGGGCTCTCCCGGGGAGCTGTTTTTT. The encoded protein is CASSSSAGVGSPGELFF.

V gene TRBV18 combines with J gene TRBJ2-1, with 9 nucleotides matching TRBD1. V was clipped by 1 base and J by 4 bases; unmatched bases: 2. The CDR3 consists of 15 residues. Germline loops: CDR1 KGHSH, CDR2 LQKENI. The CDR3 sequence is CASSPLGQGYNEQFF. CDR3 DNA sequence: TGTGCCAGCTCACCACTGGGACAGGGTTACAATGAGCAGTTCTTC.

The chain combines TRBV2 with TRBJ1-2; 7 bases fit TRBD1. This CDR3 comprises 14 residues. V shed 6 bases and J 4 bases; nucleotides not matched to a gene: 8. Germline values: CDR1 SNHLY, CDR2 FYNNEI. CDR3 nucleotides: TGTGCCAGCAGCTACGACAGGGATGCCTATGGCTACACCTTC. This translates into CASSYDRDAYGYTF.

V is TRBV13 and J is TRBJ1-2; D is unclear. Germline CDR1 is PRHDT and CDR2 is FYEKMQ (reference sequence). V lost 2 bases and J lost 4, with 11 bases in between. The CDR3 has 14 amino acids. CDR3 bases: TGTGCCAGCAGCTTAACCCGGACTACCTATGGCTACACCTTC. It yields the protein CASSLTRTTYGYTF.

The chain employs TRBV10-1 and TRBJ2-3; 12 nucleotides match TRBD2. The CDR3 has 15 amino acids. Trimming at V came to 3 bases and at J to 3 bases, leaving 1 base not matched to a gene. Germline-derived CDR1 and CDR2 are WNHNN and SYGVQD (reference sequence). This CDR3 reads CASSDLAGGTDTQYF. CDR3 nucleotides: TGCGCCAGCAGTGATCTAGCGGGAGGGACAGATACGCAGTATTTT.

This chain joins TRBV6-6 and TRBJ2-2; D unresolved. Trimming took off 3 bases at V and 6 bases at J, with 14 bases between the two ends. The CDR3 length is 15 residues. Germline CDR1 MNHNY, CDR2 SVGAGI (reference sequence). CDR3: CASSYSGPEAGELFF. In DNA, the CDR3 is TGTGCCAGCAGTTATTCCGGCCCTGAGGCCGGGGAGCTGTTTTTT.

The V gene is TRBV4-2, the J gene TRBJ2-5, with 11 bases aligning to TRBD2. Per germline, CDR1 LGHNA and CDR2 YNFKEQ. With V trimmed by 5 bases and J by 5 bases, 7 bases remained unmatched. The CDR3 totals 15 residues. The CDR3 DNA reads as TGTGCCAGCAGCAAAACTAGCGGGAGTGGCGAGACCCAGTACTTC. Translated, it gives CASSKTSGSGETQYF.